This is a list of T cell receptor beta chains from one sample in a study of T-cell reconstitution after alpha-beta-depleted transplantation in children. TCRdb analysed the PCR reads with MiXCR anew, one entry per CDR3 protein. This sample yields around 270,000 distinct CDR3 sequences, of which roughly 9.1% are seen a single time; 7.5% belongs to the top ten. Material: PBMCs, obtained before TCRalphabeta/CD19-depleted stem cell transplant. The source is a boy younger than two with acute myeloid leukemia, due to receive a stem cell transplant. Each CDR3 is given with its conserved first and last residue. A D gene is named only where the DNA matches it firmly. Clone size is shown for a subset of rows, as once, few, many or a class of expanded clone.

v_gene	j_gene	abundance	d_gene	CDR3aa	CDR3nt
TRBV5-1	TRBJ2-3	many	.	CASSSPEGTQYF	TGCGCCAGCAGCTCTCCAGAGGGTACGCAGTATTTT
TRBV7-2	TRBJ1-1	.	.	CASSSNRGGGREAIF	TGTGCCAGCAGCTCCAACCGAGGTGGGGGGCGTGAAGCTATCTTT
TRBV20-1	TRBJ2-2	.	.	CSARPLGSNTGELFF	TGCAGTGCTAGACCCCTGGGGTCGAACACCGGGGAGCTGTTTTTT
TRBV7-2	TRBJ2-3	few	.	CASSLEMGRPDTQYF	TGTGCCAGCAGCTTGGAAATGGGGCGCCCAGATACGCAGTATTTT
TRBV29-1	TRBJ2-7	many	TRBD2	CSARQGRTSGPTYEQYF	TGCAGCGCCAGACAGGGGAGGACTAGCGGGCCCACCTACGAGCAGTACTTC
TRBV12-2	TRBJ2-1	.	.	CASRPNSDRGSNEQFF	TGTGCAAGTCGCCCGAATTCGGACAGGGGAAGCAATGAGCAGTTCTTC
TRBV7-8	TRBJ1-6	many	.	CASSLAPRGSYNSPLHF	TGTGCCAGCAGCTTAGCCCCCAGGGGAAGCTATAATTCACCCCTCCACTTT
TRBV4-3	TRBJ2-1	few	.	CASSQDRASTNEQFF	TGCGCCAGCAGCCAAGATAGGGCCTCCACCAATGAGCAGTTCTTC
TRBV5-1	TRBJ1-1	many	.	CASSSAGAANTEAFF	TGCGCCAGCAGCTCCGCCGGGGCGGCAAACACTGAAGCTTTCTTT
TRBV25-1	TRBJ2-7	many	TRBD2	CASSDPGLAYEQYF	TGTGCCAGCAGTGATCCGGGACTAGCCTACGAGCAGTACTTC
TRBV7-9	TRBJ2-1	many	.	CASSLGLAPYNEQFF	TGTGCCAGCAGCTTAGGTCTAGCGCCCTACAATGAGCAGTTCTTC
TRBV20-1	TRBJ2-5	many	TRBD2	CSAAVAGVEETQYF	TGCAGTGCAGCTGTAGCGGGGGTAGAAGAGACCCAGTACTTC
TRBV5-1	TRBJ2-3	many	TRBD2	CASSLGAGWTDTQYF	TGCGCCAGCAGCTTGGGAGCGGGATGGACAGATACGCAGTATTTT
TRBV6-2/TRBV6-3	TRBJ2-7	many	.	CASSYRRASYEQYF	TGTGCCAGCAGTTACCGACGGGCTTCCTACGAGCAGTACTTC
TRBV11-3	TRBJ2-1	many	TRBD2	CASSPWTSGRAYNEQFF	TGTGCCAGCAGCCCATGGACTAGCGGGAGGGCCTATAATGAGCAGTTCTTC
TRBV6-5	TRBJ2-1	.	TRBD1	CASSYGRTGYNEQFF	TGTGCCAGCAGTTACGGTCGGACAGGCTACAATGAGCAGTTCTTC
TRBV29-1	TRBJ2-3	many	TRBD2	CSGERDSSTDTQYF	TGCAGCGGGGAGCGGGATAGTAGCACAGATACGCAGTATTTT
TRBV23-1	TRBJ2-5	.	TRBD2	CASSRHGLAGGPLVETQYF	TGCGCCAGCAGTCGGCACGGACTAGCGGGGGGGCCTTTAGTAGAGACCCAGTACTTC
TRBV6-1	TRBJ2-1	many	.	CASDPGAVYNEQFF	TGTGCCAGCGACCCAGGGGCGGTTTACAATGAGCAGTTCTTC
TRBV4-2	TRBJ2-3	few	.	CASSTRLGTDTQYF	TGTGCCAGCAGCACTCGACTAGGCACAGATACGCAGTATTTT
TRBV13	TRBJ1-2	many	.	CASSPVLPNYGYTF	TGTGCCAGCAGCCCAGTTTTACCCAACTATGGCTACACCTTC
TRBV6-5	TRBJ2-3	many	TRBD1	CASSYGTGDSATDTQYF	TGTGCCAGCAGTTATGGCACAGGGGACAGCGCAACAGATACGCAGTATTTT